This T cell receptor (beta chain) was sequenced in a study of blood T cell repertoires in COVID-19. Study as a whole: Specimens from acute and convalescent COVID-19 originated in the United States, Italy and Spain. The analysed material was cDNA or gDNA that came from T cells, B-cell-depleted T cells, or PBMCs.

This CDR3 contains 11 residues. CDR1 is LGHNA and CDR2 is YNFKEQ in the germline V gene. Trimming cost V 0 bases and J 7 bases, with 3 bases left between them. As handled by the study authors: Amplification with reference gene primers provided the estimates of nucleated cell counts. TCRdb's copy holds only in-frame clones and misses some; the assay was immunoSEQ multiplex PCR. V, J and clone size reflect that table, while D and trimming were determined from the DNA. The sample has approximately 220,000 clones, roughly 81% seen once. The sequence came from a middle-aged man who had recovered from COVID-19. The chain uses TRBV4-2 and TRBJ2-5; D is ambiguous. The material sequenced was peripheral blood. The CDR3: CASSQEATQYF. The CDR3 region has the DNA TGTGCCAGCAGCCAAGAAGCGACCCAGTACTTC.